The present T cell receptor (beta chain) was sequenced within a study of blood T cell repertoires in COVID-19. Study-level information: In each case, the material was cDNA or gDNA derived from T cells, B-cell-depleted T cells, or PBMCs.

Profiled with immunoSEQ multiplex PCR; TCRdb holds only in-frame clones, not every one. The sample has under 95,000 clones, 86% seen once; the top ten hold 18%. CDR1 and CDR2 (germline): SNHLY, FYNNEI. The V gene lost 6 bases and the J gene lost 6 bases, with 11 bases spanning the gap. This CDR3 has 12 amino acids. This TCR derives from a woman aged 80 or older with acute or convalescent COVID-19. The rearrangement joins TRBV2 to TRBJ1-1; D is uncertain. The sequenced sample was peripheral blood. CDR3 DNA sequence: TGTGCCAGCAGGGCGGGTAGCCCTGAAGCTTTCTTT. It yields the protein CASRAGSPEAFF.